The 19 T cell receptor beta chains given below trace back to one sample, sequenced in a study of control samples from healthy donors and cancer patients. Profiled with immunoSEQ multiplex PCR; TCRdb holds only in-frame clones, not every one. Of about 96,000 clones in the sample, more than 80% were seen once. The source material was blood. These receptors were collected from a man between 18 and 35 years old in good health.

The chain joins TRBV4-1 to TRBJ2-7; the D gene is possibly TRBD1 (6 bases). CDR1 MGHRA and CDR2 YSYEKL come from the germline V gene. CDR3 length equals 16 residues. The V gene lost 2 bases and the J gene lost 2 bases, with 16 bases spanning the gap. Written as DNA, the CDR3 is TGCGCCAGCAGCCAACATGACAGGAGCCCACCCTACGAGCAGTACTTC. Encoded protein: CASSQHDRSPPYEQYF.

This clone was detected only once. This sequence joins TRBV11-2 and TRBJ2-1; D may be TRBD1 or TRBD2 (5 bases each). Germline V gene sequence: CDR1 SGHAT, CDR2 FQNNGV. This CDR3 is 15 amino acids long. V shed 2 bases and J shed 10 bases, with 18 bases lying between them. The CDR3 protein is CASSLTGPRSHEQFF. DNA for the CDR3: TGTGCCAGCAGCTTAACGGGACCTAGGTCCCACGAGCAGTTCTTC.

The chain joins TRBV27 to TRBJ2-7; TRBD1 might be the D (5 bases). The V gene's germline CDR1 is MNHEY and CDR2 SMNVEV (reference sequence). The CDR3 is 15 amino acids. Trimming took off 5 bases at V and 0 bases at J, with 14 bases between the two ends. CDR3 sequence: CASSIAWGSSYEQYF. CDR3 in DNA: TGTGCCAGCAGTATTGCGTGGGGCAGCTCCTACGAGCAGTACTTC.

The chain is built from TRBV4-3 and TRBJ1-3, with a weak D call TRBD1 (5 bases). CDR1 is LGHNA, CDR2 YSLEER, per germline. The CDR3 has 13 amino acids. V lost 3 bases to trimming and J lost 10 bases, with 13 bases between them. The CDR3 region has the DNA TGCGCCAGCAGCCATAGGGTGGAGGGGACCATATATTTT. Translation: CASSHRVEGTIYF.

The chain combines TRBV7-9 with TRBJ1-6; 9 nucleotides agree with TRBD1. Germline CDR1 is SEHNR and CDR2 is FQNEAQ (reference sequence). V gave up 7 bases and J gave up 4 bases; unmatched junction bases: 14. CDR3 length equals 18 residues. The CDR3 protein is CASTFRATGTGYNSPLHF. Written as DNA, the CDR3 is TGTGCCAGCACCTTTCGGGCCACCGGGACAGGGTATAATTCACCCCTCCACTTT.

This chain links TRBV6-1 with TRBJ2-1; 9 bases are shared with TRBD1. Per the germline V gene, CDR1 is MNHNS and CDR2 is SASEGT. With V trimmed by 4 bases and J by 3 bases, 7 bases remained unmatched. This CDR3 has 16 residues. CDR3 loop: CASSALGTGIYNEQFF. The CDR3 bases are TGTGCCAGCAGTGCTCTTGGGACAGGGATCTACAATGAGCAGTTCTTC.

This chain uses TRBV27 with TRBJ2-3, with D unresolved. Germline-derived CDR1 and CDR2 are MNHEY and SMNVEV (reference sequence). Trimming removed 6 bases at V and 2 bases at J, with 12 bases between. The CDR3 consists of 14 residues. CDR3 sequence: CASSRQAPTDTQYF. DNA for the CDR3: TGTGCCAGCAGCCGACAAGCCCCCACAGATACGCAGTATTTT.

The table lists this clone with a count of one. The V gene is TRBV19, the J gene TRBJ1-2; perhaps TRBD1 as D (5 bases). Germline assignment: CDR1 LNHDA and CDR2 SQIVND (reference sequence). The CDR3 has 15 amino acids. Deletions cut 6 bases from V and 2 bases from J, with 16 bases between. In DNA form, the CDR3 reads TGTGCCAGTAGCGTGGGGGATGCCATAAACTATGGCTACACCTTC. This encodes CASSVGDAINYGYTF.

This chain links TRBV6-5 with TRBJ1-1; D not resolved. V was shortened by 3 bases and J by 0 bases, with 8 bases between the two germline ends. CDR1 is MNHEY, CDR2 SVGAGI, per germline. The CDR3 loop spans 14 amino acids. CDR3 sequence (DNA): TGTGCCAGCAGTTATTTTGGAGTGAACACTGAAGCTTTCTTT. It specifies CASSYFGVNTEAFF.

The chain is built from TRBV5-1 and TRBJ1-5; D is unclear. The CDR3 covers 13 residues. Germline V gene sequence: CDR1 SGHRS, CDR2 YFSETQ. V was trimmed by 0 bases and J by 5 bases, leaving 6 bases between them. CDR3 amino acids: CASSLDRYQPQHF. In nucleotides, the CDR3 is TGCGCCAGCAGCTTGGACAGATATCAGCCCCAGCATTTT.

The chain uses TRBV6-5 and TRBJ2-2; no definite D call. The CDR3 consists of 15 residues. The V end lost 5 bases, the J end lost 0 bases, and 10 bases lay between the germline ends. Germline CDR1 is MNHEY and CDR2 is SVGAGI. CDR3 amino acids: CASSPQIPNTGELFF. DNA for the CDR3: TGTGCCAGCAGTCCACAGATTCCGAACACCGGGGAGCTGTTTTTT.

The gene calls are TRBV2 and TRBJ1-1, with D perhaps TRBD1 (5 bases). The CDR3 is 14 residues long. V was trimmed by 6 bases and J by 5 bases, leaving 16 bases between them. Germline loops: CDR1 SNHLY, CDR2 FYNNEI. The CDR3 DNA reads TGTGCCAGCAGCCTGGGACCGGGGAATACTGAAGCTTTCTTT. It is translated as CASSLGPGNTEAFF.

V usage is TRBV28 and J usage is TRBJ2-5; D not certain. CDR1 is MDHEN, CDR2 SYDVKM, per germline. CDR3 size: 11 residues. Trimming removed 8 bases from V and 2 bases from J, with 6 bases in between. CDR3 nucleotide sequence: TGTGCCAGCGAGGAACAAGAGACCCAGTACTTC. Translation: CASEEQETQYF.

The J gene is TRBJ2-5, the V gene TRBV11-3, with D uncertain. This CDR3 comprises 13 residues. Trimming pared 1 base from V and 2 bases from J, leaving 5 bases between. The germline CDR1 and CDR2 sequences are SGHNT and YENEEA. The CDR3 sequence is CASSLGPQETQYF. The CDR3 DNA is TGTGCCAGCAGCTTAGGTCCTCAAGAGACCCAGTACTTC.

The genes are TRBV19 and TRBJ2-4; TRBD1 aligns across 11 bases. V trimming: 3 bases; J trimming: 10 bases; junction bases outside the gene matches: 11. The CDR3 runs to 16 residues. Per germline, CDR1 LNHDA and CDR2 SQIVND (reference sequence). CDR3 loop: CASSIQNLGTGGIQYF. CDR3 sequence (DNA): TGTGCCAGTAGTATCCAAAACCTAGGGACAGGGGGGATTCAGTACTTC.

V and J are TRBV19 and TRBJ1-2; possibly TRBD1 for D (5 bases). CDR1 LNHDA and CDR2 SQIVND come from the germline V gene (reference sequence). Trimming cost V 3 bases and J 7 bases, with 9 bases left between them. CDR3 length: 12 residues. The CDR3 region has the DNA TGTGCCAGTAGTATCCAGGGTGGTGGCTACACCTTC. Its protein is CASSIQGGGYTF.

V and J are TRBV7-8 and TRBJ1-3, with D tentatively TRBD1 (6 bases). CDR3 length: 19 amino acids. Germline CDR1 SGHVS, CDR2 FQNEAQ. Trimming left V 2 bases short and J 0 bases short, with 20 bases between. The CDR3 sequence is CASSLSGGRLKNSGNTIYF. The CDR3, as DNA: TGTGCCAGCAGCTTATCTGGGGGCAGACTCAAAAACTCTGGAAACACCATATATTTT.

This rearrangement joins TRBV7-2 to TRBJ2-7; D might be TRBD1 or TRBD2, each matching 5 bases. In germline, CDR1 is SGHTA, CDR2 FQGNSA. The CDR3 sequence is 13 residues long. The V and J ends lost 6 bases and 7 bases respectively, with 16 bases between them. The CDR3 sequence is CASSSGTLREQYF. In nucleotides, the CDR3 is TGTGCCAGCAGTTCCGGGACCCTTAGAGAGCAGTACTTC.

This chain joins TRBV5-1 and TRBJ1-2; the D gene is possibly TRBD1 (6 bases). Germline assignment: CDR1 SGHRS and CDR2 YFSETQ. V was cut by 7 bases and J by 9 bases, with 19 bases left in between. The CDR3 totals 13 residues. The CDR3 bases are TGCGCCAGCGTTGACTCGGGGGGCGGGCGCTACACCTTC. It encodes CASVDSGGGRYTF.